These 32 T cell receptor beta chains were all obtained from the same sample, sequenced in a study of T-cell reconstitution after alpha-beta-depleted transplantation in children. Construction of the TCRbeta library involved unique molecular identifiers. From the PCR reads, TCRdb called clonotypes with MiXCR, one entry per CDR3 protein. The sample has 200,000 to 250,000 distinct CDR3 sequences, under 8.5% seen once; the top ten hold approximately 34%. The source was PBMCs, mostly from graft donor cells, collected 360 days after TCRalphabeta/CD19-depleted stem cell transplant. These receptors originate from a male patient between 2 and 15 years old who had a stem cell transplant for acute myeloid leukemia, so the T cells may come from the graft donor.

This clonotype was observed a few times. This chain joins TRBV4-2 and TRBJ2-1, with TRBD2 matching over 12 bases. V gave up 0 bases and J gave up 0 bases; unmatched junction bases: 9. In germline, CDR1 is LGHNA, CDR2 YNFKEQ. CDR3 length: 20 amino acids. The CDR3 nucleotides are TGTGCCAGCAGCCAAGATGGGGCTAGCGGGAGGGGAAGCTCCTACAATGAGCAGTTCTTC. Amino acids: CASSQDGASGRGSSYNEQFF.

This clonotype was detected ten times or more. This chain uses TRBV7-2 with TRBJ2-7, with unresolved D. V lost 1 base and J 3 bases, leaving 10 bases between the germline ends. Germline V gives CDR1 SGHTA, CDR2 FQGNSA. The CDR3 runs 14 residues. This chain's CDR3 is CASSLEARSYEQYF. In nucleotides, the CDR3 is TGTGCCAGCAGCTTAGAGGCGAGAAGCTACGAGCAGTACTTC.

This clonotype was counted ten times or more. V usage is TRBV7-6 and J usage is TRBJ1-6; D is ambiguous. The V end lost 6 bases, the J end lost 0 bases, and 9 bases lay between the germline ends. The germline CDR1 and CDR2 sequences are SGHVS and FNYEAQ. This CDR3 contains 15 residues. The CDR3 protein is CASSTKSSYNSPLHF. As DNA, the CDR3 is TGTGCCAGCAGTACGAAGAGCTCCTATAATTCACCCCTCCACTTT.

The CDR3 spells CSARDIVDPVAKNIQYF. The DNA of the CDR3 is TGCAGTGCTAGAGATATAGTGGACCCAGTTGCCAAAAACATTCAGTACTTC. The chain has TRBV20-1 and TRBJ2-4; D ambiguous. Trimming cost V 0 bases and J 1 base, with 16 bases left between them. Germline assignment: CDR1 DFQATT and CDR2 SNEGSKA (reference sequence). The CDR3 runs to 17 residues.

V usage is TRBV15 and J usage is TRBJ2-3; 8 nucleotides agree with TRBD2. The CDR3 runs 19 residues. The germline CDR1 and CDR2 sequences are LNHNV and YYDKDF (reference sequence). Trimming took 1 base from V and 0 from J; bases not matched to a gene: 12. Written as DNA, the CDR3 is TGTGCCACCAGCAGAGGCGGGTTGGGGGCGGGGGGCAGCACAGATACGCAGTATTTT. It codes for CATSRGGLGAGGSTDTQYF.

This clonotype has more than one count but fewer than ten. This chain links TRBV6-5 with TRBJ1-5, with TRBD1 as a possible D gene (5 bases). The CDR3 extends over 15 amino acids. V was pared by 6 bases and J by 1 base, with 13 bases between. Germline CDR1 reads MNHEY; CDR2 reads SVGAGI. The DNA of the CDR3 is TGTGCCAGCAGGTCTACGGGACTCAGCAATCAGCCCCAGCATTTT. Translation gives CASRSTGLSNQPQHF.

The chain joins TRBV5-1 to TRBJ1-5; D is uncertain. CDR3 size: 16 residues. V was pared by 0 bases and J by 2 bases, with 12 bases between. From germline, CDR1 is SGHRS and CDR2 YFSETQ. The DNA for the CDR3 is TGCGCCAGCAGCTTGGAAGGGAGCGGGGGCAATCAGCCCCAGCATTTT. Amino acid sequence: CASSLEGSGGNQPQHF.

This clonotype was seen only a few times. V and J are TRBV5-1 and TRBJ1-2; D ambiguous. Germline V gives CDR1 SGHRS, CDR2 YFSETQ. The length of the CDR3 is 11 residues. The germline V and J ends were trimmed by 4 bases and 2 bases, with 3 bases remaining between them. In DNA form, the CDR3 reads TGCGCCAGCAGCGGGAACTATGGCTACACCTTC. Its translation is CASSGNYGYTF.

In its sample, this clonotype was seen a few times. The rearrangement links TRBV7-2 to TRBJ2-7; D is ambiguous. The CDR3 has 13 residues. V dropped 1 base and J dropped 6 bases, with 10 bases sitting between them. The germline V gene has CDR1 SGHTA and CDR2 FQGNSA. The CDR3 protein is CASSLVSWGEQYF. The CDR3 bases are TGTGCCAGCAGCTTAGTGTCTTGGGGCGAGCAGTACTTC.

This clonotype occurred many times. The chain recombines TRBV4-3 with TRBJ2-5, with D perhaps matching TRBD2 (6 bases). CDR3 length: 13 amino acids. Trimming shortened V by 1 base and J by 7 bases, and 10 bases separated the two germline ends. Germline lookup yields CDR1 LGHNA and CDR2 YSLEER. The CDR3 DNA is TGCGCCAGCAGCCAAGCAGCCGGGGGGACCCAGTACTTC. Amino acids: CASSQAAGGTQYF.

This clonotype showed up many times. The rearrangement links TRBV15 to TRBJ1-2; the D gene is possibly TRBD1 (5 bases). This CDR3 spans 13 amino acids. Germline values: CDR1 LNHNV, CDR2 YYDKDF (reference sequence). Trimming shortened V by 6 bases and J by 4 bases, and 12 bases separated the two germline ends. CDR3 protein: CATRQPGLYGYTF. CDR3 nucleotides: TGTGCCACCAGGCAACCGGGGCTCTATGGCTACACCTTC.

In this sample, this clonotype turned up a few times. The chain links TRBV12-3 or TRBV12-4 to TRBJ2-4, with D tentatively TRBD2 (6 bases). V shed 3 bases and J shed 0 bases, with 6 bases lying between them. The CDR3 runs 14 residues. This CDR3 reads CASSFGGAKNIQYF. In DNA, the CDR3 is TGTGCCAGCAGTTTCGGGGGAGCCAAAAACATTCAGTACTTC.

This clonotype was observed a few times. The rearrangement uses TRBV5-1 and TRBJ1-6, with a possible D match to TRBD1 (5 bases). CDR1 is SGHRS and CDR2 is YFSETQ in the germline V gene. The CDR3 is 17 residues long. The V gene lost 0 bases and the J gene lost 0 bases, with 10 bases spanning the gap. The CDR3 is CASSLEQESSYNSPLHF. In nucleotides, the CDR3 is TGCGCCAGCAGCTTGGAACAGGAGAGCTCCTATAATTCACCCCTCCACTTT.

This sequence joins TRBV2 and TRBJ2-3; 8 nucleotides agree with TRBD2. V was clipped by 4 bases and J by 0 bases; unmatched bases: 15. The CDR3 is 19 amino acids. The germline CDR1 and CDR2 sequences are SNHLY and FYNNEI. For the CDR3, the DNA is TGTGCCAGCAGTGGAGGGCTAGCGGGCTTCCTTGCTAGCACAGATACGCAGTATTTT. Protein: CASSGGLAGFLASTDTQYF.

This clonotype was seen more than once but under ten times. The rearrangement uses TRBV5-1 and TRBJ1-2, with TRBD1 matching over 9 bases. This CDR3 contains 17 residues. Germline assignment: CDR1 SGHRS and CDR2 YFSETQ. V lost 5 bases, J lost 4 bases, and 15 bases stayed unmatched. CDR3 protein: CASSTRGPDRGGYGYTF. The CDR3 bases are TGCGCCAGCAGTACGAGAGGGCCGGACAGGGGAGGCTATGGCTACACCTTC.

This clonotype was counted a single time. CDR3 amino acids: CAICPWPGLAGGPGGEQFF. Written as DNA, the CDR3 is TGTGCCATCTGCCCATGGCCAGGACTAGCGGGAGGGCCAGGGGGTGAGCAGTTCTTC. The V call is TRBV12-3 or TRBV12-4, the J call TRBJ2-1; 15 bases agree with TRBD2. This CDR3 has 19 residues. V lost 10 bases to trimming and J lost 9 bases; unmatched junction nucleotides: 22.

In its sample, this clonotype was seen a few times. Written as DNA, the CDR3 is TGTGCCAGCAGCCCTTTGGGGGGTACCGGGGAGCTGTTTTTT. As protein: CASSPLGGTGELFF. The chain is built from TRBV7-3 and TRBJ2-2; D is perhaps TRBD2 (6 bases). Trimming stripped 5 bases from V and 5 bases from J, with 12 bases between. The CDR3 totals 14 residues. Germline lookup yields CDR1 SGHTA and CDR2 FQGTGA.

J is TRBJ2-4 and V is TRBV18; 10 bases fit TRBD2. This CDR3 has 17 amino acids. V lost 2 bases to trimming and J lost 3 bases; unmatched junction nucleotides: 7. Germline-derived CDR1 and CDR2 are KGHSH and LQKENI. CDR3 nucleotide sequence: TGTGCCAGCTCACCATTGCTAGCGGGAGTAGTCAAAAACATTCAGTACTTC. The encoded protein is CASSPLLAGVVKNIQYF.

The sample holds many counts of this clonotype. The chain carries TRBV5-1 and TRBJ2-7; 9 bases line up with TRBD2. CDR3 size: 16 residues. Losses at the gene ends were 2 bases for V and 1 base for J; bases not matched to a gene: 7. Germline-derived CDR1 and CDR2 are SGHRS and YFSETQ. CDR3 in amino acids: CASSFSSGTPSYEQYF. Written as DNA, the CDR3 is TGCGCCAGCAGCTTTTCTAGCGGGACCCCATCCTACGAGCAGTACTTC.

Ten or more counts support this clonotype. This chain joins TRBV20-1 and TRBJ1-4; unclear D gene. The CDR3 consists of 12 residues. In germline, CDR1 is DFQATT, CDR2 SNEGSKA (reference sequence). Trimming pared 6 bases from V and 6 bases from J, leaving 11 bases between. The CDR3 nucleotides read TGCAGTGCCGCGGCACTATATGAAAAACTGTTTTTT. It encodes CSAAALYEKLFF.

The chain recombines TRBV7-9 with TRBJ1-4, with TRBD1 matching 12 bases. The CDR3 covers 17 residues. Looked up from germline, CDR1 is SEHNR and CDR2 is FQNEAQ (reference sequence). With V trimmed by 4 bases and J by 3 bases, 6 bases remained unmatched. CDR3 amino acids: CASSSRDRGRANEKLFF. CDR3 coding DNA: TGTGCCAGCAGCTCCAGGGACAGGGGGCGGGCTAATGAAAAACTGTTTTTT.

Only a few counts were recorded for this clonotype. J is TRBJ2-3 and V is TRBV20-1; D is unclear. The CDR3 is 11 amino acids. Deletions cut 4 bases from V and 2 bases from J, with 4 bases between. Germline loops: CDR1 DFQATT, CDR2 SNEGSKA (reference sequence). The CDR3 loop is CSATPTDTQYF. Written as DNA, the CDR3 is TGCAGTGCTACCCCCACAGATACGCAGTATTTT.

V and J are TRBV12-3 or TRBV12-4 and TRBJ2-1; 8 bases are shared with TRBD2. V lost 7 bases, J lost 2 bases, and 7 bases stayed unmatched. This CDR3 has 15 amino acids. The CDR3 region is CASIPVAGPYNEQFF. The CDR3, as DNA: TGTGCCAGCATCCCGGTAGCGGGACCCTACAATGAGCAGTTCTTC.

This clonotype was seen at least ten times. This rearrangement joins TRBV5-1 to TRBJ1-2; tentative D call: TRBD1 (5 bases). This CDR3 contains 16 residues. Trimming cost V 0 bases and J 8 bases, with 20 bases left between them. CDR1 is SGHRS, CDR2 YFSETQ, per germline. The CDR3 reads CASSLAGIPGRRGYTF. In nucleotides, the CDR3 is TGCGCCAGCAGCTTGGCCGGGATACCGGGACGTAGGGGCTACACCTTC.

This clonotype was recorded a few times. The chain links TRBV6-5 to TRBJ1-2, with 10 bases matching TRBD1. The CDR3 totals 13 residues. Looked up from germline, CDR1 is MNHEY and CDR2 is SVGAGI. Trimming at V came to 4 bases and at J to 11 bases, leaving 7 bases not matched to a gene. CDR3: CASSSWGTGVYTF. Written as DNA, the CDR3 is TGTGCCAGCAGTTCCTGGGGGACAGGGGTTTACACCTTC.

The V gene is TRBV10-3, the J gene TRBJ2-7; D possibly corresponds to TRBD1 (5 bases). Germline V lookup: CDR1 ENHRY, CDR2 SYGVKD. CDR3 length: 12 amino acids. Trimming pared 3 bases from V and 3 bases from J, leaving 6 bases between. CDR3 bases: TGTGCCATCAGTGACGACAGCTACGAGCAGTACTTC. Amino acid sequence: CAISDDSYEQYF.

This clonotype was counted between two and nine times. The J gene is TRBJ1-1, the V gene TRBV5-1, with TRBD1 identical over 12 bases. Germline V gene lookup returns CDR1 SGHRS and CDR2 YFSETQ. The CDR3 is 17 amino acids. The J segment lost 4 bases and the V segment lost 3 bases, leaving 10 bases of the junction unmatched. The CDR3 bases are TGCGCCAGCAGCTCCCGCGGGACAGGGGGCGAGGGCACTGAAGCTTTCTTT. This encodes CASSSRGTGGEGTEAFF. Together with reference TRBV5-1 and TRBJ1-1, the CDR3 gives the full variable domain: KAGVTQTPRYLIKTRGQQVTLSCSPISGHRSVSWYQQTPGQGLQFLFEYFSETQRNKGNFPGRFSGRQFSNSRSEMNVSTLELGDSALYLCASSSRGTGGEGTEAFFGQGTRLTVV.

This clonotype has more than one count but fewer than ten. CDR3 in amino acids: CASSLGPSGSRGTGELFF. The CDR3 DNA sequence: TGTGCCAGCAGCTTAGGTCCTAGCGGGAGTCGCGGCACCGGGGAGCTGTTTTTT. The rearrangement joins TRBV7-8 to TRBJ2-2; 10 positions agree with TRBD2. J was trimmed by 4 bases and V by 1 base; bases with no gene match: 9. Germline V gene data show CDR1 as SGHVS and CDR2 as FQNEAQ. This CDR3 has 18 residues.

This clonotype was counted at least ten times. The genes are TRBV12-3 or TRBV12-4 and TRBJ2-7; the D is unclear. This CDR3 is built from 13 residues. V gave up 1 base and J gave up 6 bases, with 10 bases separating them. This chain's CDR3 is CASSLGRRFEQYF. CDR3 bases: TGTGCCAGCAGTTTAGGTCGACGCTTCGAGCAGTACTTC.

This clonotype showed up many times. The chain has TRBV7-2 and TRBJ2-7, with 7 nucleotides matching TRBD2. CDR1 and CDR2 (germline): SGHTA, FQGNSA. The CDR3 is 15 residues long. Unmatched junction bases numbered 7, after V lost 1 base and J lost 4 bases. CDR3 DNA sequence: TGTGCCAGCAGCTTAGTGGCTAGCGGACGTTACGAGCAGTACTTC. This codes for CASSLVASGRYEQYF.

This rearrangement joins TRBV2 to TRBJ2-3; 10 bases map to TRBD2. The CDR3 runs to 14 residues. Germline CDR1 and CDR2: SNHLY and FYNNEI. The V gene end was trimmed by 8 bases and the J gene end by 2 bases; junction bases not matched to a gene: 4. The CDR3 sequence is CASRTSGNTDTQYF. The CDR3 nucleotides read TGTGCCAGCCGAACTAGCGGGAACACAGATACGCAGTATTTT.

V and J are TRBV20-1 and TRBJ2-5; 9 bases are shared with TRBD1. V lost 6 bases and J lost 5; bases outside the gene matches: 10. Per the germline V gene, CDR1 is DFQATT and CDR2 is SNEGSKA (reference sequence). This CDR3 is built from 14 residues. In nucleotides, the CDR3 is TGCAGTGCGACCGGGACAGGGTTTCGGGAGACCCAGTACTTC. Translation gives CSATGTGFRETQYF.